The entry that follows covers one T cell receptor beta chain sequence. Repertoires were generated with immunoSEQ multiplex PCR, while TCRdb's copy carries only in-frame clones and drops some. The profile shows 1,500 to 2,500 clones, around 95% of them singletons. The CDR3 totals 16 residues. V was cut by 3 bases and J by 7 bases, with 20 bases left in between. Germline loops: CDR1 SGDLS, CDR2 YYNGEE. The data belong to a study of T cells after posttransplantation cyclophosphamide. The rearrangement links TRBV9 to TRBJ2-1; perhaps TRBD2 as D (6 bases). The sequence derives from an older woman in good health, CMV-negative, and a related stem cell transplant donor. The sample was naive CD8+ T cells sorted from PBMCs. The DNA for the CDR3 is TGTGCCAGCAGCGGTTTTGAGGGAGGCCCGCAGAATGAGCAGTTCTTC. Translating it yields CASSGFEGGPQNEQFF.